This T cell receptor (beta chain) appears in the sequencing data of a study of T cells in tumors after PD-1 blockade. Assay used: immunoSEQ multiplex PCR; TCRdb lists only in-frame clones, some missing. The table shows 13,000 to 15,000 clones, with over 75% occurring only once. This clone has only one observation. Its antigen is unknown. The germline CDR1 and CDR2 sequences are SGHRS and YFSETQ. V dropped 0 bases and J dropped 3 bases, with 9 bases sitting between them. The CDR3 is made up of 14 amino acids. Study observations and caveats: Some novel exhausted tumor clones appeared in pre-treatment blood, suggesting peripheral recruitment.

Source: PBMCs, taken after anti-PD-1 treatment. The chain carries TRBV5-1 and TRBJ2-5; D is tentatively TRBD1 or TRBD2 (5 bases each). The clonotype comes from a human donor with basal cell carcinoma. In nucleotides, the CDR3 is TGCGCCAGCAGCTTGGAGCAGGGAGAAGAGACCCAGTACTTC. Translating it yields CASSLEQGEETQYF.